The 6 T cell receptor beta chains reported below all come from one sample, sequenced in a study of post-analysis software for immune sequencing data (dated by TCRdb to between 2015 and 2017). No cognate antigen is known for these TCRs. The library was built by means of PCR. Instrument on record: Illumina HiSeq 2500. To reduce PCR and sequencing biases, unique molecular identifiers were built into the TCR beta cDNA libraries. TCRdb reworked the public reads: Q25 trimming with fastp, MiXCR clone assembly, productive beta chains retained. Entries that share a CDR3 protein sequence are merged under the most common genes and DNA. In this sample the table shows over 250,000 distinct CDR3 sequences, just over 35% of which occur a single time. Clones ranked in the top ten supply under 5.5% of the sample. Results the study describes overall, beyond this receptor: Patients showed significantly higher frequencies than controls for roughly 5 TRBV segments, among them TRBV5-6, TRBV5-1 and TRBV20-1.

The sequencing sample was made of blood. The receptors were gathered from a girl aged 10-17 years with multiple sclerosis.

The V call is TRBV10-3, the J call TRBJ2-2, with 7 bases matching TRBD1. Germline V gene sequence: CDR1 ENHRY, CDR2 SYGVKD. V lost 5 bases to trimming and J lost 3 bases; unmatched junction nucleotides: 9. The length of the CDR3 is 16 residues. CDR3 sequence: CAISKTGTDDTGELFF. In nucleotides, the CDR3 is TGTGCCATCAGTAAAACCGGGACAGACGACACCGGGGAGCTGTTTTTT.

Of note for this clonotype: At one boundary the junction diverges from the germline segment, which might be a read error. The V gene is TRBV5-6, the J gene TRBJ2-3; TRBD2 matches 8 bases. This CDR3 contains 16 residues. Germline lookup yields CDR1 SGHDT and CDR2 YYEEEE. CDR3 residues: CTSSLLSGGYTDTQYF. The CDR3, as DNA: TGTACCAGCAGCTTGTTGTCGGGGGGGTACACAGATACGCAGTATTTT. Variable domain in full (rest from reference TRBV5-6 and TRBJ2-3): DAGVTQSPTHLIKTRGQQVTLRCSPKSGHDTVSWYQQALGQGPQFIFQYYEEEERQRGNFPDRFSGHQFPNYSSELNVNALLLGDSALYLCTSSLLSGGYTDTQYFGPGTRLTVL.

The rearrangement uses TRBV2 and TRBJ2-3; the match to TRBD1 covers 7 bases. The CDR3 is 14 residues long. Germline values: CDR1 SNHLY, CDR2 FYNNEI. V shed 6 bases and J 5 bases; nucleotides not matched to a gene: 8. The CDR3 DNA reads TGTGCCAGCAGGGGCACAGGGGCCTTAGATACGCAGTATTTT. Protein: CASRGTGALDTQYF.

V usage is TRBV20-1 and J usage is TRBJ2-5, with D unclear. Trimming took 1 base from V and 3 from J, leaving 30 bases between them. Germline values: CDR1 DFQATT, CDR2 SNEGSKA (reference sequence). The CDR3 is 20 residues long. The CDR3 sequence is CSARVSTRAYSGPLKETQYF. The CDR3 coding sequence is TGCAGTGCTAGAGTTTCGACAAGGGCATATTCTGGGCCGCTAAAAGAGACCCAGTACTTC.

Notes on this clonotype: This may stem from a read error, because a much larger clone lies one nucleotide away. The chain uses TRBV19 and TRBJ2-1; 9 positions agree with TRBD1. The ends lost 11 bases at V and 5 bases at J; junction bases unmatched: 7. Germline V gene data show CDR1 as LNHDA and CDR2 as SQIVND (reference sequence). The CDR3 loop spans 13 amino acids. CDR3 bases: TGTGCCGGCGGGACAGGGCAACACAATGAGCAGTTCTTC. It codes for CAGGTGQHNEQFF.

This chain uses TRBV7-9 with TRBJ1-5; D is uncertain. The CDR3 consists of 14 residues. CDR1 and CDR2 from the germline V gene are SEHNR and FQNEAQ (reference sequence). V gave up 2 bases and J gave up 3 bases, with 8 bases separating them. In nucleotides, the CDR3 is TGTGCCAGCAGCTTATCGGGTCCCAATCAGCCCCAGCATTTT. This gives the protein CASSLSGPNQPQHF.